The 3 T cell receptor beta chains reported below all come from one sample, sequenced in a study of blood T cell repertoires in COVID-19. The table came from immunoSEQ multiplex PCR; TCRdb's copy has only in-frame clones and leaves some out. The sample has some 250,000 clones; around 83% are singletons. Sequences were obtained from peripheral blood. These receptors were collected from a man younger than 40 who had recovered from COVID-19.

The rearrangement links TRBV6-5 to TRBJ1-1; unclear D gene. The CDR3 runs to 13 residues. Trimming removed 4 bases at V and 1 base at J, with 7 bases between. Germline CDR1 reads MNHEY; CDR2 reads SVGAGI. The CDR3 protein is CASSFPGNTEAFF. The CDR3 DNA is TGTGCCAGCAGTTTCCCCGGGAACACTGAAGCTTTCTTT.

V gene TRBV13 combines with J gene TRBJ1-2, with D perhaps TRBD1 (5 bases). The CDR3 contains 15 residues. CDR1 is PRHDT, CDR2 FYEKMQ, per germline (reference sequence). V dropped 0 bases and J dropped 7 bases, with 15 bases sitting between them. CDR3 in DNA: TGTGCCAGCAGCTTAGGCGGCCAGGGCGTTGGTGGCTACACCTTC. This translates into CASSLGGQGVGGYTF.

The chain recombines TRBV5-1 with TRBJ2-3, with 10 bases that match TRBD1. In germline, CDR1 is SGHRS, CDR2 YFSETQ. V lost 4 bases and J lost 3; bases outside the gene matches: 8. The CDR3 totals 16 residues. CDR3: CASSTGTGEFTDTQYF. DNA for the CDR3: TGCGCCAGCAGCACCGGGACAGGGGAATTTACAGATACGCAGTATTTT.